The rows below give T cell receptor beta chains drawn from one sample of a study of Graves' ophthalmopathy and Graves' hyperthyroidism. TCRdb analysed the multiplex PCR reads with MiXCR anew, one entry per CDR3 protein. Here the sample spans over 650,000 distinct CDR3 sequences, over 40% being singletons. The source material was peripheral blood. The receptors derive from an adult man with Graves' ophthalmopathy. Both conserved end residues are part of each CDR3. The D gene is left open where the match is weak. The size of a clone is reported for some rows only, either as once, few or many, or as a class for expanded clones.

TRBD1,TRBV7-6,TRBJ1-2,NA,CAAQGMDGYTF,TGTGCGGCACAGGGGATGGATGGCTACACCTTC
NA,TRBV5-8,TRBJ2-5,many,CASSSSGAQYF,TGTGCCAGCAGCTCCTCAGGCGCCCAGTACTTC
NA,TRBV9,TRBJ2-5,many,CASSVGLIKETQYF,TGTGCCAGCAGCGTAGGCCTCATAAAAGAGACCCAGTACTTC
NA,TRBV15,TRBJ1-2,many,CATSRDRFDGYTF,TGTGCCACCAGCAGAGACAGGTTCGATGGCTACACCTTC
NA,TRBV14,TRBJ2-7,NA,CASSQERGRSYEQYF,TGTGCCAGCAGCCAAGAACGGGGGAGGTCCTACGAGCAGTACTTC
NA,TRBV15,TRBJ2-2,many,CATSRVGVGANTGELFF,TGTGCCACCAGCAGAGTGGGTGTGGGCGCGAACACCGGGGAGCTGTTTTTT
NA,TRBV10-2,TRBJ1-2,NA,CASMGGYGYTF,TGCGCCAGCATGGGCGGCTATGGCTACACCTTC
TRBD2,TRBV24-1,TRBJ2-3,NA,CATSDLRGTSGSTDTQYF,TGTGCCACCAGTGATTTGCGGGGGACTAGCGGATCCACAGATACGCAGTATTTT
TRBD2,TRBV2,TRBJ2-2,NA,CARKREGGGELFF,TGTGCCAGGAAGCGGGAGGGAGGCGGGGAGCTGTTTTTT
NA,TRBV10-3,TRBJ1-4,many,CASSYKGATNEKLFF,TGTGCCAGCAGTTACAAAGGAGCAACTAATGAAAAACTGTTTTTT
TRBD1,TRBV10-3,TRBJ1-6,NA,CAISESLAQQGVPLHF,TGTGCCATCAGTGAGTCCTTAGCGCAACAGGGGGTACCCCTCCACTTT
TRBD1,TRBV2,TRBJ1-2,NA,CASSGGTGDGYTF,TGTGCCAGCAGTGGGGGGACAGGGGATGGCTACACCTTC
NA,TRBV7-3,TRBJ1-1,NA,CASSYPGTLQAFF,TGTGCCAGCAGCTACCCCGGGACGCTCCAAGCTTTCTTT
NA,TRBV3-1,TRBJ2-7,NA,CASSQALGTYEQYF,TGTGCCAGCAGCCAAGCCCTAGGAACGTACGAGCAGTACTTC
NA,TRBV9,TRBJ1-4,many,CASSVATGRTNEKLFF,TGTGCCAGCAGCGTCGCAACGGGGAGGACTAATGAAAAACTGTTTTTT
NA,TRBV6-1,TRBJ1-5,NA,CASSIEGRASNQPQHF,TGTGCCAGCAGTATAGAGGGGAGGGCTAGCAATCAGCCCCAGCATTTT
TRBD1,TRBV29-1,TRBJ2-2,many,CSVTGGRNTGELFF,TGCAGCGTTACAGGGGGCCGTAACACCGGGGAGCTGTTTTTT
TRBD2,TRBV10-3,TRBJ2-7,many,CAIRDHGLAGFYEQYF,TGTGCCATCAGGGACCATGGGCTAGCGGGATTTTACGAGCAGTACTTC
NA,TRBV24-1,TRBJ2-2,many,CATSDTQAYTGELFF,TGTGCCACCAGTGACACACAGGCCTACACCGGGGAGCTGTTTTTT
TRBD1,TRBV19,TRBJ1-1,many,CASSIQGDTEAFF,TGTGCCAGTAGTATTCAGGGGGACACTGAAGCTTTCTTT
NA,TRBV10-3,TRBJ1-2,many,CAISESYEMGRNGYTF,TGTGCCATCAGTGAGTCGTATGAGATGGGGAGGAATGGCTACACCTTC
NA,TRBV10-3,TRBJ2-5,NA,CAIRESGCGTAQETQYF,TGTGCCATCAGAGAGTCCGGCTGCGGGACAGCCCAAGAGACCCAGTACTTC
TRBD1,TRBV6-5,TRBJ2-2,NA,CASRDRGQGGELFF,TGTGCCAGCAGGGACAGGGGGCAGGGCGGGGAGCTGTTTTTT
NA,TRBV14,TRBJ1-1,many,CASSPAENTEAFF,TGTGCCAGCAGCCCGGCAGAGAACACTGAAGCTTTCTTT
TRBD1,TRBV7-9,TRBJ1-4,NA,CASSPPGQGRKLFF,TGTGCCAGCAGCCCCCCCGGACAGGGGAGGAAACTGTTTTTT
TRBD2,TRBV7-6,TRBJ2-5,NA,CASSLLSGGSETQYF,TGTGCCAGCAGCTTACTAAGCGGGGGCTCGGAGACCCAGTACTTC
TRBD2,TRBV12-3/TRBV12-4,TRBJ2-1,few,CASTLAGGLYNEQFF,TGTGCCAGCACCTTAGCGGGGGGGTTATACAATGAGCAGTTCTTC
NA,TRBV14,TRBJ1-1,many,CASSHLSPNTEAFF,TGTGCCAGCAGCCATCTATCGCCGAACACTGAAGCTTTCTTT
NA,TRBV6-1,TRBJ1-5,few,CASSEGGDHQPQHF,TGTGCCAGCAGTGAAGGGGGGGATCATCAGCCCCAGCATTTT
NA,TRBV20-1,TRBJ2-5,NA,CSATSGGSGQETQYF,TGCAGTGCCACCAGTGGAGGGAGCGGCCAAGAGACCCAGTACTTC
TRBD2,TRBV9,TRBJ2-5,NA,CASSVGRGEGTQYF,TGTGCCAGCAGCGTAGGGCGGGGGGAGGGGACCCAGTACTTT
NA,TRBV7-9,TRBJ2-5,many,CASSEMGGLETQYF,TGTGCCAGCAGCGAGATGGGCGGACTAGAGACCCAGTACTTC
NA,TRBV25-1,TRBJ1-6,NA,CARDNRVTFNSPLHF,TGTGCTAGAGATAATAGGGTTACTTTTAATTCACCCCTCCACTTT
NA,TRBV20-1,TRBJ2-5,NA,CSARDGGTQYF,TGCAGTGCTAGAGATGGGGGGACCCAGTACTTC
TRBD2,TRBV7-2,TRBJ2-2,NA,CASRKRGGQSGELFF,TGTGCCAGCAGGAAGCGGGGGGGCCAATCCGGGGAGCTGTTTTTT
NA,TRBV20-1,TRBJ2-7,many,CSAQKGVEQYF,TGCAGTGCTCAGAAGGGGGTCGAGCAGTACTTC
NA,TRBV25-1,TRBJ2-7,many,CASKGHLYEQYF,TGTGCCAGCAAGGGACATCTCTACGAGCAGTACTTC
NA,TRBV29-1,TRBJ2-7,many,CSVVSSIPYEQYF,TGCAGCGTTGTCAGTAGTATCCCCTACGAGCAGTACTTC
NA,TRBV2,TRBJ1-2,once,CASSEGRGGYGYTF,TGTGCCAGCAGTGAAGGGAGAGGGGGCTATGGCTACACCTTC
NA,TRBV6-6,TRBJ2-6,NA,CASSGTSSGANVLTF,TGTGCCAGCAGTGGAACAAGCTCTGGGGCCAACGTCCTGACTTTC
NA,TRBV7-3,TRBJ2-6,many,CASSLTITAVLTF,TGTGCCAGCAGCTTAACGATAACGGCCGTCCTGACTTTC
NA,TRBV7-8,TRBJ2-7,NA,CASSSLTTTGSEQYF,TGTGCCAGCAGCTCACTCACTACCACCGGGTCCGAGCAGTACTTC
NA,TRBV6-6,TRBJ1-5,many,CASSYRKGQPQHF,TGTGCCAGCAGTTACCGGAAGGGTCAGCCCCAGCATTTT
TRBD2,TRBV12-3/TRBV12-4,TRBJ2-7,few,CASSLSGLGVTEQYF,TGTGCCAGCAGTTTATCGGGACTAGGGGTGACCGAGCAGTACTTC
NA,TRBV7-9,TRBJ1-4,NA,CASGQGEKLFF,TGTGCCAGCGGACAAGGGGAAAAACTGTTTTTT
NA,TRBV29-1,TRBJ2-6,many,CSVFRVSVLSGANVLTF,TGCAGCGTCTTCAGGGTTTCTGTCCTCTCTGGGGCCAACGTCCTGACTTTC
TRBD1,TRBV10-2,TRBJ2-5,once,CASSYVQGAEETQYF,TGTGCCAGCAGTTACGTACAGGGGGCGGAAGAGACCCAGTACTTC
TRBD2,TRBV12-3/TRBV12-4,TRBJ2-7,NA,CASNGGSSGPYEQYF,TGTGCCAGCAACGGCGGTTCTAGCGGGCCCTACGAGCAGTACTTC